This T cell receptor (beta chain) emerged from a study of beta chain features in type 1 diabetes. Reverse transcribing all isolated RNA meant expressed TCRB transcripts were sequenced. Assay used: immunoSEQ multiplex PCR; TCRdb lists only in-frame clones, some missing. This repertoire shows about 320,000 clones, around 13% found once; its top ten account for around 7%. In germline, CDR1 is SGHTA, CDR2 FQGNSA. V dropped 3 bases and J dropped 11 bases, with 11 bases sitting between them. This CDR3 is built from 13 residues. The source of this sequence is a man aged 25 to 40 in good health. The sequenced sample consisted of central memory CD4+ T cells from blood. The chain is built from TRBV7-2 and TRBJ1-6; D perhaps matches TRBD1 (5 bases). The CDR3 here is CASSLGWGTPLHF. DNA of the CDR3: TGTGCCAGCAGCTTGGGGTGGGGGACACCCCTCCACTTT.